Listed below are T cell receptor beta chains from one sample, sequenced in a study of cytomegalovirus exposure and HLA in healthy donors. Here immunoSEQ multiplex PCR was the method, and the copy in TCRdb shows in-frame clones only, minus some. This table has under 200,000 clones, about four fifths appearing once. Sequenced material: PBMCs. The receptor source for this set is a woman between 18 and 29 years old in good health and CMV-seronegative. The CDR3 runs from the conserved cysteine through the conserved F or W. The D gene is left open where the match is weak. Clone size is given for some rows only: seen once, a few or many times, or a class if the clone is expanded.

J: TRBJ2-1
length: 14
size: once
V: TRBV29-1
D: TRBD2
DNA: TGCAGCGTTGATACAACTAGCGGACACAATGAGCAGTTCTTC
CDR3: CSVDTTSGHNEQFF

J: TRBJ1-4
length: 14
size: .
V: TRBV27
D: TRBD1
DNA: TGTGCCAGCAGTTTATATCCAGGGGGGGAAAAACTGTTTTTT
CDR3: CASSLYPGGEKLFF

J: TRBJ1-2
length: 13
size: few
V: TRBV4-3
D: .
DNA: TGCGCCAGCAGCCCAGGCGGGGTCTATGGCTACACCTTC
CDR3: CASSPGGVYGYTF

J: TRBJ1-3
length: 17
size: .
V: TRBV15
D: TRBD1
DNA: TGTGCCACCAGCGGAACGACAGGGGAACTATCCGGAAACACCATATATTTT
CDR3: CATSGTTGELSGNTIYF

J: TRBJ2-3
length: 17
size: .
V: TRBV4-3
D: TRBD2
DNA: TGCGCCAGCAGCCAAGCTAGCGGCGGAGTCGTATCAGATACGCAGTATTTT
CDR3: CASSQASGGVVSDTQYF

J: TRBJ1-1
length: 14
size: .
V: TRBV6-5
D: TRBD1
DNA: TGTGCCATAAAAGGGAGACAGGGTAGGACTGAAGCTTTCTTT
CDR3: CAIKGRQGRTEAFF

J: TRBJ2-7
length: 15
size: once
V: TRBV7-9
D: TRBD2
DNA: TGTGCCAGCAGCACCGGACTAGCGGGGCGCTACGAGCAGTACTTC
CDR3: CASSTGLAGRYEQYF

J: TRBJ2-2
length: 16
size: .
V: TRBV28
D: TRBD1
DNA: TGTGCCAGCAGTCGGGACAGGGGGCGCGGCACCGGGGAGCTGTTTTTT
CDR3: CASSRDRGRGTGELFF

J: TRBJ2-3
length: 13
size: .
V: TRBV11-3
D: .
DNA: TGTGCCAGCAGCTTGGGGGCTAGAGATACGCAGTATTTT
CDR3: CASSLGARDTQYF

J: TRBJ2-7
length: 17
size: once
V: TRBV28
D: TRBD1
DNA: TGTGCCAGCGGAATAAGTCCGGGACAGGGCTTATTCTACGAGCAGTACTTC
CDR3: CASGISPGQGLFYEQYF

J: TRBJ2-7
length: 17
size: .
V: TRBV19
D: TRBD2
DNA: TGTGCCAGTAGCAAACAAGGGGGACTAGCGGGAACCTACGAGCAGTACTTC
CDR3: CASSKQGGLAGTYEQYF

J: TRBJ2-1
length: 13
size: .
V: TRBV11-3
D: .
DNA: TGTGCCAGCAGCTTAGAGCGGGCTAATGAGCAGTTCTTC
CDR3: CASSLERANEQFF

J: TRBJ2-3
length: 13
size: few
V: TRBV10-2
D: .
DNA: TGCGCCAGCAGTGCACCAGGGACAGATACGCAGTATTTT
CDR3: CASSAPGTDTQYF

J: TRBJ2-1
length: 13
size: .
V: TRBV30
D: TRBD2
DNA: TGTGCCTGGGGGACTAGCGGCCTTGTAGGGGGGTTCTTC
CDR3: CAWGTSGLVGGFF

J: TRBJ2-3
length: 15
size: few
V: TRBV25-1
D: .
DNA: TGTGCCAGCAGTACTACTAGCCCGAGGGGAGATACGCAGTATTTT
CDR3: CASSTTSPRGDTQYF

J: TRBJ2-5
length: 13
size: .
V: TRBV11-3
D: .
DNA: TGTGCCAGCAGCTTACTTCAGGGAGAGACCCAGTACTTC
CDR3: CASSLLQGETQYF

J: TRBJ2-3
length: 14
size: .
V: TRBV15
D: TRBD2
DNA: TGTGCCACCAGGAATAGCGGGAACCAAGATACGCAGTATTTT
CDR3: CATRNSGNQDTQYF

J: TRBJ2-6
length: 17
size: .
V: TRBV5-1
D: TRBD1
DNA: TGCGCCAGCAGCGCGCGACAGGGAGTCTCTGGGGCCAACGTCCTGACTTTC
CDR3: CASSARQGVSGANVLTF

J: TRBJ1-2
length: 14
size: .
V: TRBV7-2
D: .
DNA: TGTGCCAGCAGCCAAATGAGACCGGGCTATGGCTACACCTTC
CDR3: CASSQMRPGYGYTF

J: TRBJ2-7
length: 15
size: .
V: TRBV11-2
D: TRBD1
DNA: TGTGCCAGCAGCTTAGAGGGACAGGGAGGGGGCGAGCAGTACTTC
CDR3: CASSLEGQGGGEQYF

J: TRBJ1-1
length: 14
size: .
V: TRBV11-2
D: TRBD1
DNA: TGTGCCAGCAGCTTAGGGGGACAGGGACATAGGGCTTTCTTT
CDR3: CASSLGGQGHRAFF

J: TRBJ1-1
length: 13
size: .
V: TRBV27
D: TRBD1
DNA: TGTGCCAGCAGTACAACAGGGGGCGTTCAAGCTTTCTTT
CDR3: CASSTTGGVQAFF

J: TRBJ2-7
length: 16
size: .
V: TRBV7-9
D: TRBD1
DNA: TGTGCCAGCAGCTTAGCCGGGACAGATTATACTAGGGAGCAGTACTTC
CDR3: CASSLAGTDYTREQYF

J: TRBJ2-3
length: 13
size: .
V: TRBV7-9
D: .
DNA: TGTGCCAGCAGCTTAGGGGCCACAGATACGCAGTATTTT
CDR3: CASSLGATDTQYF

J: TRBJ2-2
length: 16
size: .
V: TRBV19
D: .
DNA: TGTGCCAGTAGTATTAATAGGGGGGGGACGGCCGGGGAGCTGTTTTTT
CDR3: CASSINRGGTAGELFF

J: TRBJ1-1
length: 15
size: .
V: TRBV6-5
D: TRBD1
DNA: TGTGCCAGCAGTATCCGGGACAGGGGGTACACTGAAGCTTTCTTT
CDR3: CASSIRDRGYTEAFF

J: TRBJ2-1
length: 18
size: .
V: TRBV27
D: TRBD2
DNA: TGTGCCAGCAGCGGACTAGCGGGTGCGCTGTCCCTGGAGGATGAGCAGTTCTTC
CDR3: CASSGLAGALSLEDEQFF

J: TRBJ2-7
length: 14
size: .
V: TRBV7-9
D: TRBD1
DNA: TGTTCCAGCACCACGGGACAGGGTCGGTACGAGCAGTACTTC
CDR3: CSSTTGQGRYEQYF

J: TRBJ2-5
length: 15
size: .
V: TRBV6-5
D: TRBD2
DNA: TGTGCCAGCAGTTCCTTGTCGACTAGCGGGAGTAAGCAGTACTTC
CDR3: CASSSLSTSGSKQYF

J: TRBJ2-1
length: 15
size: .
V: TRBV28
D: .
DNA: TGTGCCAGCAGTTCCGATCTACTGGCAGCACAGGAGCAGTTCTTC
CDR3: CASSSDLLAAQEQFF

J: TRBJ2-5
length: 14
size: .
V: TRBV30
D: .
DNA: TGTGCCTGGAGCGCGGGACCCTACCAAGAGACCCAGTACTTC
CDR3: CAWSAGPYQETQYF

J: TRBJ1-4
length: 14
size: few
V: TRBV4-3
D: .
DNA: TGCGCCAGCAGCCAAATTGGGAGCGAGGAAAAACTGTTTTTT
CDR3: CASSQIGSEEKLFF